The clone carrying this T cell receptor (beta chain) was found a few times. As yet, its antigen is unknown. This entry is derived from a study of cytomegalovirus exposure and HLA in healthy donors. Findings and limits, study-wide: CMV serostatus was the sole immune exposure information available.

CDR1 and CDR2 (germline): SQVTM, ANQGSEA. This CDR3 is built from 11 residues. Unmatched junction bases numbered 6, after V lost 6 bases and J lost 8 bases. The PCR contained 60 Vbeta and 13 Jbeta primers. Profiling relied on immunoSEQ multiplex PCR, and the TCRdb table lists in-frame clones only, not all of them. Of 170,000 or so clones in the sample, approximately 80% were seen once. The V gene is TRBV29-1, the J gene TRBJ1-1; TRBD1 matches at 7 bases. Sequences were obtained from PBMCs. The receptor comes from a male donor in good health and CMV-seropositive. The CDR3 reads CSVRTGGEAFF. CDR3 nucleotide sequence: TGCAGCGTGCGGACAGGAGGCGAAGCTTTCTTT.